The rows below give T cell receptor beta chains drawn from one sample of a study of patients and donors after allogeneic stem cell transplantation. Via MiXCR, TCRdb re-called the RT-PCR reads, giving one row per CDR3 protein. The table has about 230,000 distinct CDR3 sequences, 14% seen once. The sequenced sample was blood, either unsorted or a sorted T cell fraction (not recorded which). The receptors originated from a human donor who was either an allogeneic HSCT recipient or a stem cell or donor lymphocyte infusion donor (not recorded which). It is not recorded whose cells these are; they may come from a transplant donor. CDR3s include the opening cysteine and the closing phenylalanine or tryptophan. Each record gives: J gene, clone size, D gene, V gene, CDR3 protein, CDR3 DNA. D genes are given only for firm matches. Clone size, where shown, is once, few, many, or a class for clones that have expanded.

j_gene: TRBJ1-1; abundance: many; d_gene: NA; v_gene: TRBV28; CDR3aa: CASSLPGASDTEAFF; CDR3nt: TGTGCCAGCAGTTTACCCGGGGCCTCCGACACTGAAGCTTTCTTT
j_gene: TRBJ1-4; abundance: few; d_gene: NA; v_gene: TRBV12-5; CDR3aa: CASGLVNGGKLFF; CDR3nt: TGTGCTAGTGGTTTGGTAAATGGAGGAAAACTGTTTTTT
j_gene: TRBJ1-2; abundance: many; d_gene: NA; v_gene: TRBV4-1; CDR3aa: CASATSGVDYGYTF; CDR3nt: TGCGCCAGCGCGACCTCAGGGGTGGACTATGGCTACACCTTC
j_gene: TRBJ2-3; abundance: NA; d_gene: NA; v_gene: TRBV11-3; CDR3aa: CASSFSGEPTDTQYF; CDR3nt: TGTGCCAGCAGCTTTAGCGGAGAGCCGACAGATACGCAGTATTTT
j_gene: TRBJ2-5; abundance: many; d_gene: TRBD2; v_gene: TRBV15; CDR3aa: CATSRDLVAGGLKTQYF; CDR3nt: TGTGCCACCAGCAGAGATTTGGTTGCGGGGGGGCTCAAGACCCAGTACTTC
j_gene: TRBJ2-1; abundance: NA; d_gene: TRBD2; v_gene: TRBV5-1; CDR3aa: CASSLGNSGRGDEQFF; CDR3nt: TGCGCCAGCAGCTTGGGAAATAGCGGGAGGGGGGATGAGCAGTTCTTC
j_gene: TRBJ2-3; abundance: NA; d_gene: TRBD2; v_gene: TRBV4-2; CDR3aa: CASSQATSGSTDTQYF; CDR3nt: TGTGCCAGCAGCCAAGCGACTAGCGGGAGCACAGATACGCAGTATTTT
j_gene: TRBJ1-2; abundance: NA; d_gene: NA; v_gene: TRBV7-9; CDR3aa: CASSKGVNYGYTF; CDR3nt: TGTGCCAGCAGCAAGGGGGTTAACTATGGCTACACCTTC
j_gene: TRBJ1-2; abundance: few; d_gene: NA; v_gene: TRBV12-3/TRBV12-4; CDR3aa: CASSDPGGVDYGYTF; CDR3nt: TGTGCCAGCAGTGACCCGGGCGGGGTAGACTATGGCTACACCTTC
j_gene: TRBJ1-1; abundance: medium-sized; d_gene: NA; v_gene: TRBV12-3/TRBV12-4; CDR3aa: CASSQGMTTEAFF; CDR3nt: TGTGCCAGCAGTCAGGGGATGACCACTGAAGCTTTCTTT
j_gene: TRBJ2-1; abundance: many; d_gene: NA; v_gene: TRBV3-1; CDR3aa: CASSQTQRSEQFF; CDR3nt: TGTGCCAGCAGCCAAACCCAGCGGAGTGAGCAGTTCTTC
j_gene: TRBJ2-5; abundance: many; d_gene: NA; v_gene: TRBV2; CDR3aa: CASSLQGRQTQYF; CDR3nt: TGTGCCAGCAGTTTACAGGGAAGGCAGACCCAGTACTTC
j_gene: TRBJ1-2; abundance: NA; d_gene: TRBD1; v_gene: TRBV20-1; CDR3aa: CSARARDRGRGGYTF; CDR3nt: TGCAGTGCTAGAGCCCGAGACAGGGGGAGGGGTGGCTACACCTTC
j_gene: TRBJ2-5; abundance: few; d_gene: NA; v_gene: TRBV11-3; CDR3aa: CASSPTGLETQYF; CDR3nt: TGTGCCAGCAGCCCAACAGGGTTGGAGACCCAGTACTTC
j_gene: TRBJ2-1; abundance: many; d_gene: NA; v_gene: TRBV28; CDR3aa: CASSFPVGSEQFF; CDR3nt: TGTGCCAGCAGTTTCCCGGTAGGTTCTGAGCAGTTCTTC
j_gene: TRBJ2-3; abundance: few; d_gene: TRBD1; v_gene: TRBV27; CDR3aa: CASRPPGTASFTDTQYF; CDR3nt: TGTGCCAGCAGACCTCCCGGGACAGCATCATTCACAGATACGCAGTATTTT
j_gene: TRBJ1-1; abundance: NA; d_gene: NA; v_gene: TRBV7-9; CDR3aa: CASSQTRDHGEGTEAFF; CDR3nt: TGTGCCAGCAGCCAAACCCGGGACCACGGGGAGGGCACTGAAGCTTTCTTT
j_gene: TRBJ2-2; abundance: NA; d_gene: TRBD2; v_gene: TRBV5-1; CDR3aa: CASSSTVTSGRGSTGELFF; CDR3nt: TGCGCCAGCAGCTCGACGGTGACTAGCGGGAGGGGATCCACCGGGGAGCTGTTTTTT
j_gene: TRBJ1-6; abundance: many; d_gene: NA; v_gene: TRBV27; CDR3aa: CASSTSGTISSPLHF; CDR3nt: TGTGCCAGCAGTACTTCCGGGACGATTTCTTCACCCCTCCACTTT
j_gene: TRBJ1-2; abundance: many; d_gene: NA; v_gene: TRBV20-1; CDR3aa: CSASLDRSYGYTF; CDR3nt: TGCAGTGCTAGCCTTGACAGAAGCTATGGCTACACCTTC
j_gene: TRBJ1-1; abundance: few; d_gene: NA; v_gene: TRBV4-2; CDR3aa: CASSQVPRGGVYTEAFF; CDR3nt: TGTGCCAGCAGCCAAGTTCCGCGAGGGGGGGTATATACTGAAGCTTTCTTT
j_gene: TRBJ2-7; abundance: few; d_gene: TRBD1; v_gene: TRBV25-1; CDR3aa: CASSADREIYEQYF; CDR3nt: TGTGCCAGCAGTGCGGACAGGGAAATCTACGAGCAGTACTTC
j_gene: TRBJ1-5; abundance: many; d_gene: NA; v_gene: TRBV19; CDR3aa: CASRRDTLQPQHF; CDR3nt: TGTGCCAGTAGGAGGGACACCCTCCAGCCCCAGCATTTT
j_gene: TRBJ2-1; abundance: NA; d_gene: TRBD2; v_gene: TRBV10-3; CDR3aa: CAISRGGGDYNEQFF; CDR3nt: TGTGCCATCAGCCGTGGCGGGGGGGATTACAATGAGCAGTTCTTC
j_gene: TRBJ1-6; abundance: few; d_gene: NA; v_gene: TRBV5-1; CDR3aa: CASSLDRFKNSPLHF; CDR3nt: TGCGCCAGCAGCCTAGACCGATTTAAGAATTCACCCCTCCACTTT
j_gene: TRBJ2-3; abundance: NA; d_gene: NA; v_gene: TRBV30; CDR3aa: CAWSVDRRDTQYF; CDR3nt: TGTGCCTGGAGTGTAGACCGCCGAGATACGCAGTATTTT
j_gene: TRBJ1-2; abundance: few; d_gene: NA; v_gene: TRBV20-1; CDR3aa: CSASRRQAGLYGYTF; CDR3nt: TGCAGTGCTAGTCGGCGGCAGGCCGGTCTCTATGGCTACACCTTC
j_gene: TRBJ2-3; abundance: many; d_gene: TRBD2; v_gene: TRBV7-3; CDR3aa: CASSWLAGGTDTQYF; CDR3nt: TGTGCCAGCAGCTGGCTCGCGGGGGGTACAGATACGCAGTATTTT
j_gene: TRBJ2-2; abundance: NA; d_gene: NA; v_gene: TRBV20-1; CDR3aa: CSAREQRNTGELFF; CDR3nt: TGCAGTGCGCGCGAACAAAGAAACACCGGGGAGCTGTTTTTT
j_gene: TRBJ2-7; abundance: many; d_gene: NA; v_gene: TRBV11-2; CDR3aa: CASSLSSDGGYEQYF; CDR3nt: TGTGCCAGCAGCTTATCTTCGGATGGAGGTTACGAGCAGTACTTC
j_gene: TRBJ2-7; abundance: NA; d_gene: NA; v_gene: TRBV2; CDR3aa: CASSNSVGQPYEQYF; CDR3nt: TGTGCCAGCAGTAACTCCGTTGGACAGCCCTACGAGCAGTACTTC
j_gene: TRBJ2-7; abundance: NA; d_gene: NA; v_gene: TRBV5-6; CDR3aa: CASSLERQYEQYF; CDR3nt: TGTGCCAGCAGCTTGGAACGCCAATACGAGCAGTACTTC
j_gene: TRBJ2-3; abundance: NA; d_gene: NA; v_gene: TRBV20-1; CDR3aa: CSAPGGADTQYF; CDR3nt: TGCAGTGCTCCCGGGGGAGCAGATACGCAGTATTTT
j_gene: TRBJ1-4; abundance: few; d_gene: TRBD1; v_gene: TRBV18; CDR3aa: CASSPDRGNEKLFF; CDR3nt: TGTGCCAGCTCCCCTGACAGGGGTAATGAAAAACTGTTTTTT
j_gene: TRBJ1-3; abundance: NA; d_gene: NA; v_gene: TRBV12-3/TRBV12-4; CDR3aa: CASSLGPRSAGNTIYF; CDR3nt: TGTGCCAGCAGTTTGGGACCTAGGAGCGCTGGAAACACCATATATTTT
j_gene: TRBJ2-7; abundance: NA; d_gene: NA; v_gene: TRBV30; CDR3aa: CAWIKGYEQYF; CDR3nt: TGTGCCTGGATTAAGGGGTACGAGCAGTACTTC
j_gene: TRBJ1-5; abundance: many; d_gene: NA; v_gene: TRBV6-6; CDR3aa: CASTWGSNQPQHF; CDR3nt: TGTGCCAGCACGTGGGGTAGCAATCAGCCCCAGCATTTT
j_gene: TRBJ2-5; abundance: NA; d_gene: NA; v_gene: TRBV2; CDR3aa: CASSEGFGQGMETQYF; CDR3nt: TGTGCCAGCAGTGAAGGTTTTGGGCAGGGGATGGAGACCCAGTACTTC
j_gene: TRBJ1-2; abundance: many; d_gene: TRBD1; v_gene: TRBV7-9; CDR3aa: CASSSNLGQEANYGYTF; CDR3nt: TGTGCCAGCAGCTCCAACCTTGGACAGGAAGCTAACTATGGCTACACCTTC
j_gene: TRBJ1-2; abundance: few; d_gene: TRBD1; v_gene: TRBV19; CDR3aa: CASSARTGGAGGYTF; CDR3nt: TGTGCCAGTAGCGCCAGGACAGGGGGCGCGGGTGGCTACACCTTC
j_gene: TRBJ1-5; abundance: few; d_gene: NA; v_gene: TRBV20-1; CDR3aa: CSARKGGEKQPQHF; CDR3nt: TGCAGTGCCCGCAAAGGCGGGGAGAAACAGCCCCAGCATTTT
j_gene: TRBJ2-1; abundance: NA; d_gene: TRBD2; v_gene: TRBV20-1; CDR3aa: CSAKTSGEVNEQFF; CDR3nt: TGCAGTGCTAAGACTAGCGGCGAGGTCAATGAGCAGTTCTTC
j_gene: TRBJ2-1; abundance: few; d_gene: TRBD2; v_gene: TRBV24-1; CDR3aa: CATSDYGGGDNEQFF; CDR3nt: TGTGCCACCAGTGATTATGGCGGGGGGGACAATGAGCAGTTCTTC
j_gene: TRBJ2-1; abundance: few; d_gene: TRBD1; v_gene: TRBV12-3/TRBV12-4; CDR3aa: CASSTTGGRSNEQFF; CDR3nt: TGTGCCAGCAGTACGACAGGGGGCCGGAGCAATGAGCAGTTCTTC
j_gene: TRBJ2-4; abundance: NA; d_gene: NA; v_gene: TRBV11-3; CDR3aa: CASSRAGAQGNIQYF; CDR3nt: TGTGCCAGCAGCCGCGCAGGGGCCCAGGGAAACATTCAGTACTTC
j_gene: TRBJ2-1; abundance: many; d_gene: NA; v_gene: TRBV3-1; CDR3aa: CASSQITGRLTYNEQFF; CDR3nt: TGTGCCAGCAGCCAGATAACCGGCCGTCTAACCTACAATGAGCAGTTCTTC
j_gene: TRBJ1-2; abundance: NA; d_gene: NA; v_gene: TRBV11-2; CDR3aa: CASSSAGGSYGYTF; CDR3nt: TGTGCCAGCAGTTCGGCCGGGGGCTCCTATGGCTACACCTTC